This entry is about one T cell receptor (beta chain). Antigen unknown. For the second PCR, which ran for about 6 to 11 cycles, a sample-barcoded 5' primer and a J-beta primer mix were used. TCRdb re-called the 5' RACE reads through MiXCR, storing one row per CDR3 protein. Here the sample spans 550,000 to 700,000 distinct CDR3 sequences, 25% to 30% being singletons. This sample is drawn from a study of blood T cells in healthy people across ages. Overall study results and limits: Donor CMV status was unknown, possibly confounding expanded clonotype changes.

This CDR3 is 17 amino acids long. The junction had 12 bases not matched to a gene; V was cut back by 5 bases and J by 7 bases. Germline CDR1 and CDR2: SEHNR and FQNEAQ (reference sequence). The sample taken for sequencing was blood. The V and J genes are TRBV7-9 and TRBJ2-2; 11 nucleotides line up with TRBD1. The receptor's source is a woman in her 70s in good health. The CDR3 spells CASSPWTGGLRGGELFF. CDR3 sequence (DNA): TGTGCCAGCAGCCCTTGGACAGGGGGCCTTCGGGGCGGGGAGCTGTTTTTT.